This T cell receptor beta chain came from a study of control samples from healthy donors and cancer patients. Profiled with immunoSEQ multiplex PCR; TCRdb holds only in-frame clones, not every one. The data contain 130,000 or so clones, approximately 90% of them singletons. This TCR was sampled from a man aged 45-65 years in good health. Input material: blood.

The CDR3 is CASSPGQGDGYTF. The CDR3 DNA follows: TGCGCCAGCAGCCCAGGACAGGGGGATGGCTACACCTTC. The V call is TRBV5-1, the J call TRBJ1-2; TRBD1 agrees at 10 bases. The CDR3 has 13 amino acids. With V trimmed by 4 bases and J by 6 bases, 3 bases remained unmatched. Germline loops: CDR1 SGHRS, CDR2 YFSETQ.